This TCR beta chain was obtained from a study of tumor-infiltrating lymphocytes in oesophageal squamous cell carcinoma. TCRdb processed the PCR reads anew with MiXCR; each CDR3 protein has one entry. The sample lists roughly 18,000 distinct CDR3 sequences; 35% to 45% were seen once. The CDR3 covers 14 residues. Germline CDR1 MNHNY, CDR2 SVGAGI (reference sequence). This clonotype was sampled from a male donor with esophageal squamous cell carcinoma. The chain has TRBV6-6 and TRBJ2-4; 8 bases are a match to TRBD2. The end of the DNA is better explained by TRBJ2-7, so the J call may be wrong. The sequencing sample was made of esophageal tumor tissue. The CDR3 DNA follows: TGTGCCAGCAGTTCTCGAGCGGGGGACTACGAGCAGTACTTC. Amino acids: CASSSRAGDYEQYF.